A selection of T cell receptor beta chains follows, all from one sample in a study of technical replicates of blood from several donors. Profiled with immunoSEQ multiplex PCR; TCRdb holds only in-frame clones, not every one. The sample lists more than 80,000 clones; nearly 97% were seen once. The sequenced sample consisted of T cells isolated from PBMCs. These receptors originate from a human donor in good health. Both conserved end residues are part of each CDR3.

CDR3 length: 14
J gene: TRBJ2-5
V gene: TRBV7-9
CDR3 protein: CASSNQRGQETQYF

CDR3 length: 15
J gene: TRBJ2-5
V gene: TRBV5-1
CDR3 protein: CASSLGADRSETQYF

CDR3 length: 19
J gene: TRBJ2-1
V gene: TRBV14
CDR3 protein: CASSQLDYPSRSSYNEQFF

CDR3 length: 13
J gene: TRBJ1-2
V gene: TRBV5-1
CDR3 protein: CASSPGQTYGYTF

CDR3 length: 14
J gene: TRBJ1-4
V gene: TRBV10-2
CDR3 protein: CASSGLTPNEKLFF

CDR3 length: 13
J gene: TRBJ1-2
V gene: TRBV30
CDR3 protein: CAWSVARGYGYTF

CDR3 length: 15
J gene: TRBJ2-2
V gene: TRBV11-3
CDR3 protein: CASSKGYRDTGELFF

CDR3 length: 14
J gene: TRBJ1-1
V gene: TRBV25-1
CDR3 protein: CASSGRGLSTEAFF

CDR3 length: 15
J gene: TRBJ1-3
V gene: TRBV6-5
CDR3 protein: CASRLGVYSGNTIYF

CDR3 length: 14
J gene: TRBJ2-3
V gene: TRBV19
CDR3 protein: CASTTSGRTDTQYF

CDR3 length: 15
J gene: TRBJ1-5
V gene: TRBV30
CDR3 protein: CAWSKTGGSNQPQHF

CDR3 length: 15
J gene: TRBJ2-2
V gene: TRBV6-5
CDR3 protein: CASSLYRESGGELFF

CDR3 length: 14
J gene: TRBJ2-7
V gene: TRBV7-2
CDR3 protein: CASSLPTSFYEQYF

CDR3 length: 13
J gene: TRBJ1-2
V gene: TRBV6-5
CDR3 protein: CASSPRVLGGYTF

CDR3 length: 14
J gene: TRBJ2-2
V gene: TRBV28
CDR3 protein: CASTKVGGTGELFF

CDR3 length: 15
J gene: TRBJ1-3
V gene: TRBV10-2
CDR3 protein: CASSEGRNSGNTIYF

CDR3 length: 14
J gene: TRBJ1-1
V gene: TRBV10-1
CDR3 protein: CASSVGGATTEAFF

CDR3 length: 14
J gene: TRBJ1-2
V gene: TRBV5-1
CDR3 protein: CASSSTGGMDGYTF

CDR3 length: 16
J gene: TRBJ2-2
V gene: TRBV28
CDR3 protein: CASSLGAGTHTGELFF

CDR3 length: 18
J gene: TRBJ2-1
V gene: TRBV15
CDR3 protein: CATSTEVGIAGRINEQFF

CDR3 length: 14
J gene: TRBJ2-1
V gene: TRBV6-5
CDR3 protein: CASTAPAGTNEQFF

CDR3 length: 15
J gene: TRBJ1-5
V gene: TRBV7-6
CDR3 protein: CASSSGQGAVQPQHF

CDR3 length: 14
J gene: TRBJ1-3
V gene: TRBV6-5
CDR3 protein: CASSSDSSGNTIYF

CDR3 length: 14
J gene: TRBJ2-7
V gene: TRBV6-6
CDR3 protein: CASSYLPAGDEQYF

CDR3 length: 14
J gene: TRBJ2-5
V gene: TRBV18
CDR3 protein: CASSPTGGEETQYF

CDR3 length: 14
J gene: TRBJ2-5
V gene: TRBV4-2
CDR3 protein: CASSSGGASGTQYF

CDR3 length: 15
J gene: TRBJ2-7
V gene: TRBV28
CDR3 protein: CASSRSTGSSYEQYF

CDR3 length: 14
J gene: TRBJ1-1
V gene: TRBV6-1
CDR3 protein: CASRPSRRMAEAFF

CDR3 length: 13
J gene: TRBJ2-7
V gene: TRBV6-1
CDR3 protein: CASSEIGVDEQYF

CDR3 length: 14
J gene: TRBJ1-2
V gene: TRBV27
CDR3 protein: CASSPSDRVYGYTF

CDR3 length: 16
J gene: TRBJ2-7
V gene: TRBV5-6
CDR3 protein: CASSLSLYLLSYEQYF

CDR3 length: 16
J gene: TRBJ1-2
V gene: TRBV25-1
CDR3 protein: CASSELSTGSLHGYTF

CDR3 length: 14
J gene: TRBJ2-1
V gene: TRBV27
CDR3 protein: CASTAGTLMNEQFF

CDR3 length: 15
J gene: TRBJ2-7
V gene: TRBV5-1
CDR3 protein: CASSLVSGGSYEQYF

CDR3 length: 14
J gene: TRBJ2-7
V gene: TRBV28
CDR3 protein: CASSYNRDIYEQYF

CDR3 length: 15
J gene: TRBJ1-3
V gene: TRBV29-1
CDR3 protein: CSVEMGGRSGNTIYF

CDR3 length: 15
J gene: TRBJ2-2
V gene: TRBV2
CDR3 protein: CASSEVGGSTGELFF

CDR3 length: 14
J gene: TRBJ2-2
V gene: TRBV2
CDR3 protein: CASSELQGPGELFF

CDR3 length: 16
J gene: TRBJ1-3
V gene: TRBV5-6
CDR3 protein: CASSFRGVNSGNTIYF

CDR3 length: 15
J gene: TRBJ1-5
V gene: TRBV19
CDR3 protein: CASAADRDDDEPQHF

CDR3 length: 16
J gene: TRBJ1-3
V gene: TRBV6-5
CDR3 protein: CASSYDRPSSGNTIYF

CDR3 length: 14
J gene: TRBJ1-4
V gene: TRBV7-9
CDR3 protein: CASSFTGFNEKLFF

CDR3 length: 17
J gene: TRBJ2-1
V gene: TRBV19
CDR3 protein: CASTPSGQGWWEPEQFF

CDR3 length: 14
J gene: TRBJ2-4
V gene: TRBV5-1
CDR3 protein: CASSLGQAKNIQYF

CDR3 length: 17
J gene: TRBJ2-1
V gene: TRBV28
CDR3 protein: CASSSLSSGRTYNEQFF

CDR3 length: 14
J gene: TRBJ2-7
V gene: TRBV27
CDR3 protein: CASSLGTGPYEQYF

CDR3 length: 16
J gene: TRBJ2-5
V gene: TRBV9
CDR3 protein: CASSTLPRTGEQTQYF

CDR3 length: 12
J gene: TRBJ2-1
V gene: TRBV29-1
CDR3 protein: CSVVGTGGPPFF

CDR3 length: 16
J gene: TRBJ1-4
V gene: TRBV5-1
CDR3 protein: CASSLVSGATNEKLFF

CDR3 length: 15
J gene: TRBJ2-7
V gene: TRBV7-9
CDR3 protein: CASSSLGTGKYEQYF